This TCR beta chain was observed in a study of CD8 T cells in ankylosing spondylitis (TCRdb year 2017). Some background on the complete study: T cell receptor beta repertoires were profiled in healthy donors and ankylosing spondylitis patients so that disease-linked TCR variants could be found. The whole study cohort included 95 to 130 healthy donors and 20 to 30 ankylosing spondylitis patients. Samples of peripheral blood were taken, and for ankylosing spondylitis patients, synovial fluid was collected as well. Broad study findings and their caveats: The disease-linked clones were reported as significantly enriched in matched synovial fluid samples from ankylosing spondylitis patients. A TCR beta motif made up of several highly homologous amino acid variants appeared to be characteristic of blood from ankylosing spondylitis patients. The disease-linked clones showed a CD8+ phenotype and occurred at relatively low frequencies in peripheral blood. Some motif variants had previously been reported in the synovial fluid and blood of reactive arthritis patients, which suggests shared mechanisms of disease initiation.

V is clipped by 4 bases and J by 1 base, and the sequence between their germline boundaries is 11 bases long. The CDR3 covers 15 residues, taking in both the cysteine and the phenylalanine. Only the CDR3 part of the read is kept: 45 bases, read in frame from the first base. The germline V gene sets CDR1 to SGHRS and CDR2 to YFSETQ. TCRdb names Illumina HiSeq 2500 as the instrument used. TCR beta libraries were prepared by quantitative 5'-RACE with molecular barcodes. Under the source paper's analysis protocol: A new computational method based on a probabilistic model of VDJ rearrangement was used to identify disease-linked TCR variants. TCRdb trimmed the raw reads at Q25, called clones with MiXCR and kept productive beta chains. Identical CDR3 protein sequences are pooled into one entry, listed with their most common genes and DNA. The V and J calls, along with clone size, are taken from TCRdb and not from the paper's own processing. Counted in this sample were around 230,000 distinct CDR3 sequences; less than 10% of them appeared once. In total, the top ten clones hold 6.8% of the sample.

This clonotype was detected ten times or more. What antigen it recognizes has not been identified. Base-call qualities are not available, and no considerably larger clone is one nucleotide away. Sequenced material: blood, either unsorted or a sorted T cell fraction (not recorded which). This sequence originates from a male donor with ankylosing spondylitis or in good health (not recorded which). The V and J genes are TRBV5-1 and TRBJ2-2; the best D guess is TRBD2, with 6 bases matching. The DNA sequence is TGCGCCAGCAGCCCCTGGCGGGAGAACACCGGGGAGCTGTTTTTT. Its protein is CASSPWRENTGELFF.